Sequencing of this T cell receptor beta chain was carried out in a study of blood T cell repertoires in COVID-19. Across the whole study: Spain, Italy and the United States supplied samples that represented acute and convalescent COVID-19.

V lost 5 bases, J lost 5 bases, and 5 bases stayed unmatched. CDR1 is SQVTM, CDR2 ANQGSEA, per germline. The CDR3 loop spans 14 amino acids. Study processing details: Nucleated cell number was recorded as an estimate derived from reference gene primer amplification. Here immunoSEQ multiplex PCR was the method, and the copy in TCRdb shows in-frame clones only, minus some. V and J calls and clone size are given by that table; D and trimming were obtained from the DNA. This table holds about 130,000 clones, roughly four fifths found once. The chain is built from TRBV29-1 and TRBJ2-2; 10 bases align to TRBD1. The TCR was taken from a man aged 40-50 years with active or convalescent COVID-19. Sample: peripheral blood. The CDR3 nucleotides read TGCAGCGTTAAAGGACAGGGGGGAACCGGGGAGCTGTTTTTT. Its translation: CSVKGQGGTGELFF.